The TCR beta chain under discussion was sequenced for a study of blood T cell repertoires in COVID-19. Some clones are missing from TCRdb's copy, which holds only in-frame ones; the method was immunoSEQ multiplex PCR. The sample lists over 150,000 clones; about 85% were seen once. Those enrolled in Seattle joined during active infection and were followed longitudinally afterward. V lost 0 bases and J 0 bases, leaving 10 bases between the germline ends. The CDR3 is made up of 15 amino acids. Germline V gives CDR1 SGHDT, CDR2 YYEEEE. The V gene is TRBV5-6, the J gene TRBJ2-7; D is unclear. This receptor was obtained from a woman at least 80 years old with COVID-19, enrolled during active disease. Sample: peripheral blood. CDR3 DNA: TGTGCCAGCAGCTTGGTTGTGACACCCTCCTACGAGCAGTACTTC. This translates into CASSLVVTPSYEQYF.